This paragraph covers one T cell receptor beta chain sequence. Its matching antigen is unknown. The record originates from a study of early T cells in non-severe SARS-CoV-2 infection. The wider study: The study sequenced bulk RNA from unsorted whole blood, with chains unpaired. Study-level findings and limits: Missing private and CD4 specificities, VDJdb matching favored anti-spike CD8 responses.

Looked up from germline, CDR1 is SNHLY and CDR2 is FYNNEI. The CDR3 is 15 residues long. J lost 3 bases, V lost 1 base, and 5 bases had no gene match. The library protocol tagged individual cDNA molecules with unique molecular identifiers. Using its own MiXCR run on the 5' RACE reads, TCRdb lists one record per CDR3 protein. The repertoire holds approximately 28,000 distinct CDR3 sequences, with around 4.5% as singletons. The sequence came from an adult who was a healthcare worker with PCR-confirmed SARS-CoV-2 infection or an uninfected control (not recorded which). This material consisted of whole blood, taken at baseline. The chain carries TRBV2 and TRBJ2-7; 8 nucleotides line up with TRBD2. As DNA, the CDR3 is TGTGCCAGCAGTGAAGGACTAGCGCGGATCTACGAGCAGTACTTC. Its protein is CASSEGLARIYEQYF.